This entry lists 12 T cell receptor beta chains sequenced from one sample in a study of T cell repertoires in cytomegalovirus infection. Each CDR3 protein gets one entry after TCRdb re-called the reads with MiXCR. The table includes around 900,000 distinct CDR3 sequences, around 32% detected once. Their antigen targets remain unknown. The sequencing here drew on cultured CD8+ T cells from PBMCs, taken from culture after CMV antigen stimulation. These TCRs come from a human donor in good health (CMV status not recorded). Some clones in this sample may be carry-over from other donors' samples.

The chain is built from TRBV5-5 and TRBJ2-1; 10 bases align to TRBD1. Germline loops: CDR1 SGHKS, CDR2 YYEKEE (reference sequence). The CDR3 is 15 residues long. V shed 2 bases, J shed 9 bases, and the junction held 8 bases outside the gene matches. CDR3 residues: CASSLTPGQGREQFF. In nucleotides, the CDR3 is TGTGCCAGCAGCTTAACCCCGGGACAGGGGCGTGAGCAGTTCTTC.

The chain carries TRBV7-3 and TRBJ1-4; 7 nucleotides match TRBD1. Germline-derived CDR1 and CDR2 are SGHTA and FQGTGA. The CDR3 runs to 16 residues. V gave up 5 bases and J gave up 7 bases; unmatched junction bases: 13. CDR3 sequence: CASSLPSGTAVEKLFF. CDR3 nucleotides: TGTGCCAGCAGCCTCCCCTCGGGGACAGCTGTTGAAAAACTGTTTTTT. The entire variable domain, with the rest obtained from reference TRBV7-3 and TRBJ1-4, is as follows: GAGVSQTPSNKVTEKGKYVELRCDPISGHTALYWYRQSLGQGPEFLIYFQGTGAADDSGLPNDRFFAVRPEGSVSTLKIQRTERGDSAVYLCASSLPSGTAVEKLFFGSGTQLSVL.

The V gene is TRBV6-5, the J gene TRBJ2-1, with D possibly being TRBD1 (6 bases). The CDR3 is 14 amino acids. Germline V gene lookup returns CDR1 MNHEY and CDR2 SVGAGI. Deletions cut 5 bases from V and 3 bases from J, with 11 bases between. The CDR3 loop is CASSAGDFYNEQFF. CDR3 in DNA: TGTGCCAGCAGTGCAGGGGATTTCTACAATGAGCAGTTCTTC.

V gene TRBV13 combines with J gene TRBJ1-1; weak D call: TRBD1 (6 bases). This CDR3 region has 14 residues. V lost 3 bases and J 2 bases, leaving 10 bases between the germline ends. CDR1 is PRHDT and CDR2 is FYEKMQ in the germline V gene (reference sequence). The CDR3 is CASSFTGPNTEAFF. Written as DNA, the CDR3 is TGTGCCAGCAGCTTTACAGGGCCTAACACTGAAGCTTTCTTT. Combining the CDR3 with reference TRBV13 and TRBJ1-1 gives the whole variable domain AAGVIQSPRHLIKEKRETATLKCYPIPRHDTVYWYQQGPGQDPQFLISFYEKMQSDKGSIPDRFSAQQFSDYHSELNMSSLELGDSALYFCASSFTGPNTEAFFGQGTRLTVV.

The chain carries TRBV7-6 and TRBJ2-3, with D possibly matching TRBD2 (7 bases). Germline CDR1 and CDR2: SGHVS and FNYEAQ. The V end lost 5 bases, the J end lost 2 bases, and 20 bases lay between the germline ends. The CDR3 spans 17 residues. Here the CDR3 reads CASSPRWGGAPTDTQYF. The CDR3 bases are TGTGCCAGCAGCCCCCGTTGGGGGGGGGCACCCACAGATACGCAGTATTTT.

This clonotype was observed many times. The chain employs TRBV27 and TRBJ2-2; D perhaps matches TRBD1 (5 bases). The CDR3 has 13 amino acids. The V end lost 6 bases, the J end lost 6 bases, and 11 bases lay between the germline ends. Looked up from germline, CDR1 is MNHEY and CDR2 is SMNVEV (reference sequence). Here the CDR3 reads CASSLLGAGELFF. In nucleotides, the CDR3 is TGTGCCAGCAGCCTGTTAGGGGCCGGGGAGCTGTTTTTT.

This clonotype showed up many times. The chain recombines TRBV7-8 with TRBJ2-3; D not resolved. This CDR3 region has 16 residues. Trimming took off 1 base at V and 0 bases at J, with 11 bases between the two ends. Germline assignment: CDR1 SGHVS and CDR2 FQNEAQ. In DNA form, the CDR3 reads TGTGCCAGCAGCTTAGGCGGATATACTAGCACAGATACGCAGTATTTT. This sequence encodes CASSLGGYTSTDTQYF.

This clonotype was seen only a few times. The V and J genes are TRBV4-2 and TRBJ2-2; D is possibly TRBD1 or TRBD2 (5 bases each). There are 17 residues in the CDR3. V was cut by 1 base and J by 4 bases, with 16 bases left in between. Germline V gene lookup returns CDR1 LGHNA and CDR2 YNFKEQ. CDR3 nucleotide sequence: TGTGCCAGCAGCCAAGCGGTTGAGGGTAGGGGCACCGGGGAGCTGTTTTTT. Translation gives CASSQAVEGRGTGELFF.

Only a few counts were recorded for this clonotype. This chain connects TRBV5-5 to TRBJ1-5; no clear D gene. CDR3 length equals 15 residues. Trimming took 4 bases from V and 0 from J, leaving 11 bases between them. Germline V gene data show CDR1 as SGHKS and CDR2 as YYEKEE (reference sequence). CDR3 DNA: TGTGCCAGCAGCCCTGCGGGGAATAGCAATCAGCCCCAGCATTTT. Its translation: CASSPAGNSNQPQHF.

V and J are TRBV20-1 and TRBJ2-3, with D maybe TRBD1 (5 bases). Per germline, CDR1 DFQATT and CDR2 SNEGSKA (reference sequence). Between the trimmed V and J ends, which lost 4 bases and 2 bases, there was a span of 10 bases. The CDR3 has 13 amino acids. The CDR3 nucleotides are TGCAGTGCTATTGACAGTACCACAGATACGCAGTATTTT. Translation: CSAIDSTTDTQYF.

The chain carries TRBV7-4 and TRBJ2-1; a possible D gene is TRBD1 (6 bases). The germline CDR1 and CDR2 sequences are SGHVT and SQSDAQ. V was clipped by 5 bases and J by 1 base, with 15 bases between them. This CDR3 is 16 amino acids long. DNA for the CDR3: TGTGCCAGCAGCCCCCCAACAGGGTTATCCTACAATGAGCAGTTCTTC. It codes for CASSPPTGLSYNEQFF.

This clonotype was seen only a few times. The V call is TRBV29-1, the J call TRBJ2-1, with 7 bases fitting TRBD1. Trimming at V came to 6 bases and at J to 2 bases, leaving 4 bases not matched to a gene. CDR1 is SQVTM, CDR2 ANQGSEA, per germline. The CDR3 consists of 13 residues. The CDR3 is CSVPGGTYNEQFF. As DNA, the CDR3 is TGCAGCGTGCCAGGGGGAACCTACAATGAGCAGTTCTTC.